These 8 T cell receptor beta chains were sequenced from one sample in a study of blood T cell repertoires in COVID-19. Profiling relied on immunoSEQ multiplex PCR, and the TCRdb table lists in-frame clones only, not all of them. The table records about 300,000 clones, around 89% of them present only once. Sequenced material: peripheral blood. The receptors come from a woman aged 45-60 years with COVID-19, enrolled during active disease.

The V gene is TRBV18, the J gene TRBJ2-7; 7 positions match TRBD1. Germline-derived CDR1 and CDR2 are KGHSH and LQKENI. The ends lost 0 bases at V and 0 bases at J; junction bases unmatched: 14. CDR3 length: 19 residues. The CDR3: CASSPPFGDRGLLSYEQYF. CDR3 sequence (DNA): TGTGCCAGCTCACCACCGTTTGGGGACAGAGGCCTGCTCTCCTACGAGCAGTACTTC.

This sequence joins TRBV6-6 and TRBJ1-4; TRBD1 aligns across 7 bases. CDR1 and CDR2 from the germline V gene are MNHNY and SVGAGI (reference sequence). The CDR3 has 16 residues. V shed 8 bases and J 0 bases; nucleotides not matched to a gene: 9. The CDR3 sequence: CASAGTERTTNEKLFF. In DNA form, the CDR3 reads TGTGCCAGCGCCGGGACAGAAAGGACAACTAATGAAAAACTGTTTTTT.

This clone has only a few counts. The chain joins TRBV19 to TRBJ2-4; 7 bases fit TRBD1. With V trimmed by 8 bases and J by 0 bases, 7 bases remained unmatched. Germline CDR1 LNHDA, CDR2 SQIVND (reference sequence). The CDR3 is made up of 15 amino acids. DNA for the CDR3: TGTGCCAGTCAAGGGGGCAAAACAGCCAAAAACATTCAGTACTTC. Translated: CASQGGKTAKNIQYF.

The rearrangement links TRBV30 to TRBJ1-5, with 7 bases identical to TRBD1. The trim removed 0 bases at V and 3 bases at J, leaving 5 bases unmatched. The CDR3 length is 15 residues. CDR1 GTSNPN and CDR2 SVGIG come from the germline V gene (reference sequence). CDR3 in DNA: TGTGCCTGGAGTGTAACAGACAGGGACAATCAGCCCCAGCATTTT. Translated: CAWSVTDRDNQPQHF.

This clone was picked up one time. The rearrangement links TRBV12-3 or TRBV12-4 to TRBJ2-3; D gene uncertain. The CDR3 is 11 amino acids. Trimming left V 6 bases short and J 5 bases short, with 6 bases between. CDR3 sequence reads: CASSIQDTQYF. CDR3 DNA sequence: TGTGCCAGCAGCATTCAAGATACGCAGTATTTT.

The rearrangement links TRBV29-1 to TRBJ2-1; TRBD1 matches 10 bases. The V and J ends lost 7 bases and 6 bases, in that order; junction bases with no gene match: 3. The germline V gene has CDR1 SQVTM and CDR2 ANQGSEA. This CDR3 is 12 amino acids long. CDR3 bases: TGCAGCGCCCGGACAGGGGGCAATGAGCAGTTCTTC. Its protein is CSARTGGNEQFF.

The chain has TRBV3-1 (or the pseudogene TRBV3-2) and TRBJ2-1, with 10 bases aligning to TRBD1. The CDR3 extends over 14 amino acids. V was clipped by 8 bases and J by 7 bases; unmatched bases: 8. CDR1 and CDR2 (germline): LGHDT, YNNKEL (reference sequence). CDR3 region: CASQRQGASNEQFF. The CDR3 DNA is TGTGCCAGCCAGAGACAGGGGGCATCGAATGAGCAGTTCTTC.

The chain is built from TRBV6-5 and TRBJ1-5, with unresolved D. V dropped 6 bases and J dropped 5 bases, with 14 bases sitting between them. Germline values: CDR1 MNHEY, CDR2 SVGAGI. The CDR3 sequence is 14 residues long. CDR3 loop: CASRAGSVDQPQHF. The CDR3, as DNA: TGTGCCAGCAGGGCGGGCTCGGTCGATCAGCCCCAGCATTTT.